The rows below give T cell receptor beta chains drawn from one sample of a study of T cell changes during pregnancy in multiple sclerosis. Sequenced by immunoSEQ multiplex PCR; TCRdb stores in-frame clones only, minus some. Here the sample spans about 23,000 clones, more than 70% being singletons. Material: CD8+ T cells from peripheral blood mononuclear cells, obtained before pregnancy. The receptors originated from a female donor with multiple sclerosis, enrolled in a pregnancy study. CDR3s include the opening cysteine and the closing phenylalanine or tryptophan. Each record gives: clone size, J gene, V gene, D gene, CDR3 DNA, CDR3 protein. The D gene is left open where the match is weak. Size tells how often a clone was seen (once, few, many) or the class of an expanded clone, and some rows leave it out.

abundance: NA; j_gene: TRBJ2-4; v_gene: TRBV12-5; d_gene: NA; CDR3nt: TGTGCTAGTGGTTTGGTAACTCGGAGGGGCAAAAACATTCAGTACTTC; CDR3aa: CASGLVTRRGKNIQYF
abundance: NA; j_gene: TRBJ2-7; v_gene: TRBV10-1; d_gene: TRBD2; CDR3nt: TGCGCCAGCAGTGAGCGGGAGGCCACCTACGAGCAGTACTTC; CDR3aa: CASSEREATYEQYF
abundance: NA; j_gene: TRBJ1-2; v_gene: TRBV18; d_gene: NA; CDR3nt: TGTGCCAGCTCAGCGGACAGAGTCTACACCTTC; CDR3aa: CASSADRVYTF
abundance: NA; j_gene: TRBJ1-1; v_gene: TRBV28; d_gene: TRBD1; CDR3nt: TGTGCCAGCAGCCCCAGGGGGGATACTGAAGCTTTCTTT; CDR3aa: CASSPRGDTEAFF
abundance: NA; j_gene: TRBJ2-1; v_gene: TRBV2; d_gene: TRBD1; CDR3nt: TGTGCCAGCATTGAGGACAGGGGTACGGATGAGCAGTTCTTC; CDR3aa: CASIEDRGTDEQFF
abundance: NA; j_gene: TRBJ1-1; v_gene: TRBV21-1; d_gene: NA; CDR3nt: TGTGCCGGGTCCTTCGGGGGGAACACTGAAGCTTTCTTT; CDR3aa: CAGSFGGNTEAFF
abundance: NA; j_gene: TRBJ2-7; v_gene: TRBV28; d_gene: NA; CDR3nt: TGTGCCAGCAGTTCAGGACAGTTCTTCTCCTACGAGCAGTACTTC; CDR3aa: CASSSGQFFSYEQYF
abundance: medium-sized; j_gene: TRBJ2-5; v_gene: TRBV4-1; d_gene: TRBD1; CDR3nt: TGCGCCAGCAGCGGGGGGACAGGGGAGGAGACCCAGTACTTC; CDR3aa: CASSGGTGEETQYF
abundance: NA; j_gene: TRBJ1-2; v_gene: TRBV7-3; d_gene: NA; CDR3nt: TGTGCCAGCAGCCCCAGCAGGGGTGGTTATGGCTACACCTTC; CDR3aa: CASSPSRGGYGYTF
abundance: medium-sized; j_gene: TRBJ2-1; v_gene: TRBV9; d_gene: TRBD2; CDR3nt: TGTGCCAGCAGTACCGGGAGGCGGAGGAATGAGCAGTTCTTC; CDR3aa: CASSTGRRRNEQFF
abundance: NA; j_gene: TRBJ2-1; v_gene: TRBV7-9; d_gene: NA; CDR3nt: TGTGCCAGCAGCCCCGCCGCGGGCTCCTACAATGAGCAGTTCTTC; CDR3aa: CASSPAAGSYNEQFF
abundance: once; j_gene: TRBJ2-1; v_gene: TRBV27; d_gene: NA; CDR3nt: TGTGCCAGCAGTTTATTCGGGGAGTTCAATGAGCAGTTCTTC; CDR3aa: CASSLFGEFNEQFF
abundance: once; j_gene: TRBJ1-2; v_gene: TRBV28; d_gene: NA; CDR3nt: TGTGCCAGCAGTTCAAAGGGAGCCTCGGGCTATGGCTACACCTTC; CDR3aa: CASSSKGASGYGYTF
abundance: many; j_gene: TRBJ2-1; v_gene: TRBV2; d_gene: NA; CDR3nt: TGTGCCAGCAGGGAGGGTTTTGTGGACAATGAGCAGTTCTTC; CDR3aa: CASREGFVDNEQFF
abundance: NA; j_gene: TRBJ2-1; v_gene: TRBV9; d_gene: TRBD1; CDR3nt: TGTGCCAGCACCGGGACAGACCCTAATGAGCAGTTCTTC; CDR3aa: CASTGTDPNEQFF
abundance: NA; j_gene: TRBJ2-1; v_gene: TRBV6-1; d_gene: NA; CDR3nt: TGTGCCAGCAGTGAAGCGGGAGGAGGCTCCTACAATGAGCAGTTCTTC; CDR3aa: CASSEAGGGSYNEQFF
abundance: few; j_gene: TRBJ1-2; v_gene: TRBV7-9; d_gene: TRBD1; CDR3nt: TGTGCCAGCAGCTGGGACAGCCTTAACTATGGCTACACCTTC; CDR3aa: CASSWDSLNYGYTF
abundance: NA; j_gene: TRBJ1-3; v_gene: TRBV7-2; d_gene: TRBD1; CDR3nt: TGTGCCAGCAGGAACCGGGACAGGGGGCATTTTGGAAACACCATATATTTT; CDR3aa: CASRNRDRGHFGNTIYF
abundance: NA; j_gene: TRBJ2-1; v_gene: TRBV6-6; d_gene: NA; CDR3nt: TGTGCCAGCAGTTACGATTGGGCGGGGTGGAATGAGCAGTTCTTC; CDR3aa: CASSYDWAGWNEQFF
abundance: few; j_gene: TRBJ2-1; v_gene: TRBV27; d_gene: NA; CDR3nt: TGTGCCAGCAGGCCACATAGCGGCGATACCTACAATGAGCAGTTCTTC; CDR3aa: CASRPHSGDTYNEQFF
abundance: NA; j_gene: TRBJ2-7; v_gene: TRBV28; d_gene: TRBD2; CDR3nt: TGTGCCAGCAGTACCCCTTCGCCGACCCTTGCGACTAGCGGGAATGCCTACGAGCAGTACTTC; CDR3aa: CASSTPSPTLATSGNAYEQYF
abundance: NA; j_gene: TRBJ1-4; v_gene: TRBV10-2; d_gene: TRBD1; CDR3nt: TGCGCCAGCAGAGACAGGGGGGGGAATGAAAAACTGTTTTTT; CDR3aa: CASRDRGGNEKLFF
abundance: NA; j_gene: TRBJ1-5; v_gene: TRBV27; d_gene: NA; CDR3nt: TGTGCCAGCAAGGGAGGGGGTAGCAATCAGCCCCAGCATTTT; CDR3aa: CASKGGGSNQPQHF
abundance: NA; j_gene: TRBJ2-5; v_gene: TRBV9; d_gene: TRBD2; CDR3nt: TGTGCCAGCAGTTTCAGCGGGAGAGGAAAGACCCAGTACTTC; CDR3aa: CASSFSGRGKTQYF
abundance: once; j_gene: TRBJ2-1; v_gene: TRBV5-6; d_gene: NA; CDR3nt: TGTGCCAGCAGCTTGGCGGTCGTAACCTACAATGAGCAGTTCTTC; CDR3aa: CASSLAVVTYNEQFF
abundance: NA; j_gene: TRBJ2-7; v_gene: TRBV11-2; d_gene: NA; CDR3nt: TGTGCCAGCAGCTTAAGTTGGGAGAATCGGAGATACGAGCAGTACTTC; CDR3aa: CASSLSWENRRYEQYF
abundance: NA; j_gene: TRBJ2-5; v_gene: TRBV29-1; d_gene: NA; CDR3nt: TGCAGCGTTGGGTATCCCGGGGGCCAAGAGACCCAGTACTTC; CDR3aa: CSVGYPGGQETQYF
abundance: NA; j_gene: TRBJ2-1; v_gene: TRBV11-2; d_gene: TRBD2; CDR3nt: TGTGCCAGCAGCTTATCCACGTGGGGACTAGCGTACAATGAGCAGTTCTTC; CDR3aa: CASSLSTWGLAYNEQFF
abundance: NA; j_gene: TRBJ2-3; v_gene: TRBV5-4; d_gene: TRBD2; CDR3nt: TGTGCCACGGGAGGGCCCCCGACAGATACGCAGTATTTT; CDR3aa: CATGGPPTDTQYF
abundance: few; j_gene: TRBJ1-3; v_gene: TRBV4-3; d_gene: NA; CDR3nt: TGCGCCAGCAGCCAAGATCAGGGTAGAGGAGGAAACACCATATATTTT; CDR3aa: CASSQDQGRGGNTIYF
abundance: NA; j_gene: TRBJ2-1; v_gene: TRBV30; d_gene: TRBD2; CDR3nt: TGTGCCTCAGGGCAATACAGGGGTGGGCTAGCGGGAGGCGTCAATGAGCAGTTCTTC; CDR3aa: CASGQYRGGLAGGVNEQFF
abundance: NA; j_gene: TRBJ2-7; v_gene: TRBV2; d_gene: TRBD2; CDR3nt: TGTGCCAGCAGGTCGGGACTAGCGGGAGGTTTTGACTACGAGCAGTACTTC; CDR3aa: CASRSGLAGGFDYEQYF
abundance: NA; j_gene: TRBJ1-4; v_gene: TRBV27; d_gene: TRBD1; CDR3nt: TGTGCCAGCAGTCCCGACAGGGGGCAGGATGAAAAACTGTTTTTT; CDR3aa: CASSPDRGQDEKLFF
abundance: once; j_gene: TRBJ2-5; v_gene: TRBV6-6; d_gene: TRBD1; CDR3nt: TGTGCCAGCAGCCCGGGACAGGCCCAGGGGACCCAGTACTTC; CDR3aa: CASSPGQAQGTQYF
abundance: NA; j_gene: TRBJ2-7; v_gene: TRBV2; d_gene: TRBD2; CDR3nt: TGTGCCAGCAGTGAAGGTCTAGCGGGAGCCTCCTACGAGCAGTACTTC; CDR3aa: CASSEGLAGASYEQYF
abundance: medium-sized; j_gene: TRBJ2-2; v_gene: TRBV12-5; d_gene: NA; CDR3nt: TGTGCTAGTGGTCGGCCCAGGGGCACCGGGGAGCTGTTTTTT; CDR3aa: CASGRPRGTGELFF
abundance: NA; j_gene: TRBJ2-3; v_gene: TRBV29-1; d_gene: TRBD2; CDR3nt: TGCAGCGTTGAAGGTAGCGGGAGGGCCATAGATACGCAGTATTTT; CDR3aa: CSVEGSGRAIDTQYF
abundance: NA; j_gene: TRBJ2-7; v_gene: TRBV29-1; d_gene: TRBD2; CDR3nt: TGCAGCGTTGTTCTGGCGGGAGACTACGAGCAGTACTTC; CDR3aa: CSVVLAGDYEQYF
abundance: NA; j_gene: TRBJ1-2; v_gene: TRBV27; d_gene: TRBD1; CDR3nt: TGTGCCAGCAGAAAGGCAGGGGGCATCTTGTATGGCTACACCTTC; CDR3aa: CASRKAGGILYGYTF
abundance: few; j_gene: TRBJ1-1; v_gene: TRBV6-5; d_gene: NA; CDR3nt: TGTGCCAGCAGATGGACAGCGGAAGGCCCTGAAGCTTTCTTT; CDR3aa: CASRWTAEGPEAFF
abundance: NA; j_gene: TRBJ1-3; v_gene: TRBV18; d_gene: NA; CDR3nt: TGTGCCAGCTCATGGCTTGTATACCGGGAAAGTTCTGGAAACACCATATATTTT; CDR3aa: CASSWLVYRESSGNTIYF
abundance: NA; j_gene: TRBJ1-4; v_gene: TRBV28; d_gene: NA; CDR3nt: TGTGCCAGCAGTTTAGGCCCCAAAGGAGGGTTTAATGAAAAACTGTTTTTT; CDR3aa: CASSLGPKGGFNEKLFF
abundance: once; j_gene: TRBJ2-7; v_gene: TRBV10-1; d_gene: TRBD1; CDR3nt: TGCGCCGGCCCGGGACAGGGATACTACGAGCAGTACTTC; CDR3aa: CAGPGQGYYEQYF
abundance: NA; j_gene: TRBJ2-1; v_gene: TRBV28; d_gene: NA; CDR3nt: TGTGCCAGCGGTGGCATCGGGAATGAGCAGTTCTTC; CDR3aa: CASGGIGNEQFF
abundance: NA; j_gene: TRBJ2-5; v_gene: TRBV10-1; d_gene: TRBD2; CDR3nt: TGCGCCGCAACTAAAGAAGCGGGAGAAGAGACCCAGTACTTC; CDR3aa: CAATKEAGEETQYF
abundance: NA; j_gene: TRBJ2-1; v_gene: TRBV4-1; d_gene: TRBD1; CDR3nt: TGCGCCAGCAGCCAAGAGAGGGGGCTGTGGAATGAGCAGTTCTTC; CDR3aa: CASSQERGLWNEQFF
abundance: NA; j_gene: TRBJ2-5; v_gene: TRBV10-1; d_gene: NA; CDR3nt: TGCGCCAGCACCCCTCCGGAGGGCATTTGGGAGACCCAGTACTTC; CDR3aa: CASTPPEGIWETQYF
abundance: NA; j_gene: TRBJ2-3; v_gene: TRBV29-1; d_gene: NA; CDR3nt: TGCAGCGTTGGTCCCACAGGGCGGACAGATACGCAGTATTTT; CDR3aa: CSVGPTGRTDTQYF
abundance: NA; j_gene: TRBJ2-2; v_gene: TRBV2; d_gene: TRBD1; CDR3nt: TGTGCCAGCAGTGTCGGGGACAGGGGGTCTTTCGGGGAGCTGTTTTTT; CDR3aa: CASSVGDRGSFGELFF
abundance: NA; j_gene: TRBJ1-1; v_gene: TRBV30; d_gene: NA; CDR3nt: TGTGCCTGGAGTAAGGGGCGAATCGCTGAAGCTTTCTTT; CDR3aa: CAWSKGRIAEAFF
abundance: NA; j_gene: TRBJ2-7; v_gene: TRBV7-6; d_gene: TRBD2; CDR3nt: TGTGCCAGCAGCTCCTCGGCGGGAGATAGTGAGCAGTACTTC; CDR3aa: CASSSSAGDSEQYF
abundance: NA; j_gene: TRBJ2-7; v_gene: TRBV5-1; d_gene: TRBD2; CDR3nt: TGCGCCAGCAGCGCGGGGACTAGCGGGAGTGACGAGCAGTACTTC; CDR3aa: CASSAGTSGSDEQYF
abundance: NA; j_gene: TRBJ1-1; v_gene: TRBV13; d_gene: NA; CDR3nt: TGTGCCGGCAGCCCCGGTCCCGAAGCTTTCTTT; CDR3aa: CAGSPGPEAFF
abundance: NA; j_gene: TRBJ2-3; v_gene: TRBV13; d_gene: TRBD2; CDR3nt: TGTGCCAGCAGCTTATCCCCTGGCGGGAGGGTAGATACGCAGTATTTT; CDR3aa: CASSLSPGGRVDTQYF
abundance: NA; j_gene: TRBJ2-7; v_gene: TRBV7-2; d_gene: NA; CDR3nt: TGTGCCAGCAGCCCCAGGGTATATGAGCAGTACTTC; CDR3aa: CASSPRVYEQYF